Listed here are 25 T cell receptor beta chains from one sample, sequenced in a study of follicular helper T cells after annual influenza vaccination (dated by TCRdb to the late 2010s). Library generation was performed with the immunoSEQ multiplex PCR assay. In TCRdb, the immuneACCESS table is reduced to in-frame sequences with V and J assigned. These tables do not hold every clone; where another copy was compared, an unresolved V gene accounts for under half, and the others remain unexplained. The sample table contains around 1,300 clones; only one count was recorded for over 75% of them. Around 1.9% of the sample is in the top ten clones. Explained via the paper, the time point label denotes: 2015-2016 season, pre-vaccination. The sequencing used CXCR5+ CD38+ circulating T follicular helper cells from blood, collected on the day of influenza vaccination. Taken with the paper, the label for cell subset or site translates to: circulating Tfh, non-naive CD4+CXCR5+PD-1+ (ICOS+CD38+ or ICOS-CD38-). Receptors originate from an adult who received the influenza vaccine.

This clone was observed a few times. The chain links TRBV5-4 to TRBJ2-5, with D tentatively TRBD1 or TRBD2 (5 bases each). Germline V gene sequence: CDR1 SGHNT, CDR2 YYREEE (reference sequence). V lost 3 bases, J lost 1 base, and 10 bases lay in between. The CDR3 consists of 14 residues. CDR3 nucleotide sequence: TGTGCCAGCAGCTCCCCGGGACCCCAAGAGACCCAGTACTTC. Amino acid sequence: CASSSPGPQETQYF.

This clone occurred once. The CDR3 loop is CASSKTGSYEQYF. The CDR3 DNA is TGTGCCAGCAGTAAGACAGGGTCCTACGAGCAGTACTTC. The chain combines TRBV2 with TRBJ2-7, with TRBD1 matching 7 bases. Trimming cost V 5 bases and J 1 base; bases outside gene matches: 2. CDR1 is SNHLY and CDR2 is FYNNEI in the germline V gene. The CDR3 is 13 residues long.

The V call is TRBV5-4, the J call TRBJ2-3; 7 nucleotides agree with TRBD1. Looked up from germline, CDR1 is SGHNT and CDR2 is YYREEE (reference sequence). This CDR3 region has 15 residues. Losses at the gene ends were 4 bases for V and 2 bases for J; bases not matched to a gene: 7. Here the CDR3 DNA reads TGTGCCAGCAGCCGACCGGGACAGCTCACAGATACGCAGTATTTT. This translates into CASSRPGQLTDTQYF.

V usage is TRBV30 and J usage is TRBJ1-1; D is unclear. Deletions cut 1 base from V and 0 bases from J, with 6 bases between. CDR1 and CDR2 from the germline V gene are GTSNPN and SVGIG (reference sequence). The CDR3 contains 13 residues. The DNA for the CDR3 is TGTGCCTGGAGTGAAGGAATGAACACTGAAGCTTTCTTT. Translated: CAWSEGMNTEAFF.

This sequence joins TRBV11-2 and TRBJ2-3; 10 bases fit TRBD2. V lost 5 bases and J lost 0; bases outside the gene matches: 14. The CDR3 loop spans 19 amino acids. Germline V CDR1 and CDR2: SGHAT, FQNNGV. CDR3 loop: CASSPVAGRTSGSTDTQYF. The CDR3 DNA reads as TGTGCCAGCAGCCCCGTGGCGGGTCGGACTAGCGGTAGCACAGATACGCAGTATTTT.

This chain links TRBV5-6 with TRBJ2-1, with 12 bases aligning to TRBD2. The CDR3 contains 16 residues. With 1 base clipped from V and 5 bases from J, the junction kept 4 bases outside the gene matches. The germline gives CDR1 SGHDT, CDR2 YYEEEE. This CDR3 is CASSLWGLAGHNEQFF. In nucleotides, the CDR3 is TGTGCCAGCAGCTTGTGGGGACTAGCGGGCCACAATGAGCAGTTCTTC.

The chain uses TRBV2 and TRBJ2-6; D not certain. Trimming took off 7 bases at V and 2 bases at J, with 12 bases between the two ends. Germline loops: CDR1 SNHLY, CDR2 FYNNEI. The CDR3 length is 15 residues. The CDR3 sequence is CASTPLATGANVLTF. In DNA, the CDR3 is TGTGCCAGCACCCCCCTCGCCACTGGGGCCAACGTCCTGACTTTC.

The gene calls are TRBV11-2 and TRBJ2-3; D is unresolved. CDR3 length equals 16 residues. Germline loops: CDR1 SGHAT, CDR2 FQNNGV. The V end lost 2 bases, the J end lost 2 bases, and 14 bases lay between the germline ends. The CDR3 protein is CASSLFGRSATDTQYF. The CDR3 DNA reads as TGTGCCAGCAGCTTATTTGGCAGGTCAGCCACAGATACGCAGTATTTT.

V gene TRBV4-1 combines with J gene TRBJ2-3, with TRBD2 matching over 12 bases. The germline gives CDR1 MGHRA, CDR2 YSYEKL. The CDR3 consists of 18 residues. Losses at the gene ends were 1 base for V and 2 bases for J; bases not matched to a gene: 7. DNA of the CDR3: TGCGCCAGCAGCCAAGGCCCGACTAGCGGGGGTCACACAGATACGCAGTATTTT. Amino acid sequence: CASSQGPTSGGHTDTQYF.

The genes are TRBV2 and TRBJ1-1; D ambiguous. V dropped 1 base and J dropped 11 bases, with 17 bases sitting between them. The CDR3 covers 14 residues. CDR1 is SNHLY and CDR2 is FYNNEI in the germline V gene. The CDR3 sequence is CASSEETHSGLAFF. In DNA, the CDR3 is TGTGCCAGCAGTGAAGAGACCCATTCAGGATTGGCTTTCTTT. Full variable domain (remainder filled in from reference TRBV2 and TRBJ1-1): EPEVTQTPSHQVTQMGQEVILRCVPISNHLYFYWYRQILGQKVEFLVSFYNNEISEKSEIFDDQFSVERPDGSNFTLKIRSTKLEDSAMYFCASSEETHSGLAFFGQGTRLTVV.

V is TRBV7-9 and J is TRBJ2-1; D gene uncertain. V shed 0 bases and J shed 15 bases, with 12 bases lying between them. Germline V CDR1 and CDR2: SEHNR, FQNEAQ (reference sequence). There are 12 residues in the CDR3. The DNA for the CDR3 is TGTGCCAGCAGCTTAGCGTCGACCCCTGGGTTCTTC. This encodes CASSLASTPGFF.

The rearrangement links TRBV7-6 to TRBJ2-1; TRBD2 matches at 12 bases. J lost 9 bases, V lost 1 base, and 4 bases had no gene match. The CDR3 is made up of 15 amino acids. Germline values: CDR1 SGHVS, CDR2 FNYEAQ. CDR3 sequence: CASSLGTSGVGEQFF. Written as DNA, the CDR3 is TGTGCCAGCAGCTTAGGGACTAGCGGGGTGGGTGAGCAGTTCTTC.

The gene calls are TRBV7-8 and TRBJ2-7, with 9 bases matching TRBD1. Germline lookup yields CDR1 SGHVS and CDR2 FQNEAQ. This CDR3 is built from 14 residues. The V gene end was trimmed by 5 bases and the J gene end by 6 bases; junction bases not matched to a gene: 8. CDR3 amino acids: CASSPKGQGSEQYF. For the CDR3, the DNA is TGTGCCAGCAGCCCTAAGGGACAGGGATCCGAGCAGTACTTC.

This chain uses TRBV2 with TRBJ2-1; maybe TRBD1 (5 bases). The CDR3 runs 12 residues. The germline gives CDR1 SNHLY, CDR2 FYNNEI. V was trimmed by 4 bases and J by 7 bases, leaving 8 bases between them. The CDR3 DNA is TGTGCCAGCAGTGGACAGTTAAATGAGCAGTTCTTC. This translates into CASSGQLNEQFF. Filled out from reference TRBV2 and TRBJ2-1, the complete variable domain reads EPEVTQTPSHQVTQMGQEVILRCVPISNHLYFYWYRQILGQKVEFLVSFYNNEISEKSEIFDDQFSVERPDGSNFTLKIRSTKLEDSAMYFCASSGQLNEQFFGPGTRLTVL.

This clone appeared a few times. This chain uses TRBV6-5 with TRBJ1-6; D ambiguous. CDR1 and CDR2 from the germline V gene are MNHEY and SVGAGI. With 0 bases removed from V and 6 bases from J, the gap between germline ends came to 3 bases. This CDR3 is built from 13 residues. CDR3 amino acids: CASSYSINSPLHF. CDR3 DNA: TGTGCCAGCAGTTACTCGATTAATTCACCCCTCCACTTT.

This CDR3 is CASSETYRGLGGELFF. CDR3 DNA sequence: TGTGCCAGCAGCGAGACCTACAGGGGGCTGGGCGGGGAGCTGTTTTTT. J is TRBJ2-2 and V is TRBV9; TRBD1 matches 9 bases. Trimming removed 3 bases from V and 7 bases from J; junction bases left unmatched: 10. Germline-derived CDR1 and CDR2 are SGDLS and YYNGEE. The CDR3 has 16 residues.

This clone was seen just once. The chain employs TRBV11-3 and TRBJ2-1; D is uncertain. V gave up 5 bases and J gave up 6 bases, with 14 bases separating them. Germline CDR1 SGHNT, CDR2 YENEEA. The CDR3 is 14 residues long. In DNA, the CDR3 is TGTGCCAGCAGCCCTCCCTCGAAAGGCAATGAGCAGTTCTTC. Its translation is CASSPPSKGNEQFF.

The chain has TRBV5-4 and TRBJ2-5; D not resolved. The CDR3 sequence is 13 residues long. The germline CDR1 and CDR2 sequences are SGHNT and YYREEE (reference sequence). Trimming left V 3 bases short and J 2 bases short, with 8 bases between. The CDR3 sequence: CASSSDGQETQYF. The CDR3 DNA reads TGTGCCAGCAGCTCGGACGGACAAGAGACCCAGTACTTC.

The V call is TRBV30, the J call TRBJ2-7, with TRBD1 matching over 7 bases. V lost 3 bases, J lost 4 bases, and 6 bases stayed unmatched. Per germline, CDR1 GTSNPN and CDR2 SVGIG (reference sequence). The CDR3 has 13 residues. CDR3 region: CAWSRDRRYEQYF. CDR3 in DNA: TGTGCCTGGAGCCGGGACAGACGGTACGAGCAGTACTTC.

V is TRBV18 and J is TRBJ2-5; 7 bases match TRBD2. Losses at the gene ends were 3 bases for V and 4 bases for J; bases not matched to a gene: 11. The CDR3 loop spans 16 amino acids. Germline assignment: CDR1 KGHSH and CDR2 LQKENI. The CDR3 DNA reads TGTGCCAGCTCACCCCCTACTGGACTAGTCGGAGAGACCCAGTACTTC. It specifies CASSPPTGLVGETQYF.

CDR3 in DNA: TGTGCCAGCAGTGGACTAGCGGGGGGGGAGACCCAGTACTTC. Translating gives CASSGLAGGETQYF. The chain couples TRBV2 to TRBJ2-5, with TRBD2 identical over 14 bases. The CDR3 length is 14 residues. The V segment lost 4 bases and the J segment 5 bases; nucleotides outside the gene matches: 0. CDR1 is SNHLY and CDR2 is FYNNEI in the germline V gene.

This clone was counted between two and nine times. V gene TRBV10-3 combines with J gene TRBJ1-5; maybe TRBD1 (6 bases). The CDR3 extends over 15 amino acids. The V gene lost 2 bases and the J gene lost 2 bases, with 10 bases spanning the gap. Germline CDR1 ENHRY, CDR2 SYGVKD. This chain's CDR3 is CAISEQQGGNQPQHF. CDR3 sequence (DNA): TGTGCCATCAGTGAGCAACAGGGTGGCAATCAGCCCCAGCATTTT.

This chain joins TRBV19 and TRBJ2-1; D remains unclear. The CDR3 sequence is 15 residues long. V was trimmed by 6 bases and J by 0 bases, leaving 12 bases between them. Germline values: CDR1 LNHDA, CDR2 SQIVND (reference sequence). The chain's CDR3 is CASSRGAVSYNEQFF. The DNA for the CDR3 is TGTGCCAGTAGCAGAGGCGCGGTCTCCTACAATGAGCAGTTCTTC.

This sequence joins TRBV5-1 and TRBJ2-1; D may be TRBD1 or TRBD2 (6 bases each). V was pared by 0 bases and J by 6 bases, with 10 bases between. CDR1 is SGHRS and CDR2 is YFSETQ in the germline V gene. The CDR3 has 14 residues. CDR3 region: CASSLGPGANEQFF. DNA of the CDR3: TGCGCCAGCAGCTTGGGGCCGGGGGCCAATGAGCAGTTCTTC.

The chain carries TRBV28 and TRBJ1-1; D gene unclear. V was trimmed by 2 bases and J by 6 bases, leaving 13 bases between them. The CDR3 sequence is 14 residues long. Germline V CDR1 and CDR2: MDHEN, SYDVKM. CDR3 sequence (DNA): TGTGCCAGCAGTTTACTTTGGCAGAAGGCTGAAGCTTTCTTT. Protein product: CASSLLWQKAEAFF.